This T cell receptor beta chain comes out of a study of control samples from healthy donors and cancer patients. Germline V gene data show CDR1 as MNHEY and CDR2 as SVGAGI. There are 12 residues in the CDR3. V dropped 8 bases and J dropped 4 bases, with 11 bases sitting between them. The repertoire was sequenced with immunoSEQ multiplex PCR; TCRdb's copy has only in-frame clones and lacks some. The sample holds more than 95,000 clones; more than 85% are singletons and the top ten take 1.5% to 2%. The V gene is TRBV6-5, the J gene TRBJ1-1; D is ambiguous. Material for sequencing was blood. This TCR came from a man aged 18 to 30 in good health. CDR3 residues: CASLRVGTEAFF. CDR3 DNA sequence: TGTGCCAGCTTGAGGGTTGGCACTGAAGCTTTCTTT.